This is a list of T cell receptor beta chains from one sample in a study of blood T cell repertoires in COVID-19. Profiling relied on immunoSEQ multiplex PCR, and the TCRdb table lists in-frame clones only, not all of them. Here the sample spans fewer than 100,000 clones, around 87% being singletons. Input material: peripheral blood. The receptors stem from a human donor with acute or convalescent COVID-19. The donor label of this sample is uncertain. The CDR3 runs from the conserved cysteine through the conserved F or W. The order of the fields is J gene, clone size, V gene, D gene, CDR3 protein, CDR3 DNA. A D gene is named only where the DNA matches it firmly. The size entry is marked missing in some rows and otherwise reads once, few, many or a size class.

>TRBJ2-5|NA|TRBV5-1|TRBD1
CASSEGTGTGETQYF
TGCGCCAGCAGCGAGGGGACAGGTACCGGGGAGACCCAGTACTTC
>TRBJ2-2|NA|TRBV15|TRBD1
CATSRVGTGRTGELFF
TGTGCCACCAGCAGAGTCGGGACAGGGAGGACCGGGGAGCTGTTTTTT
>TRBJ1-2|NA|TRBV19|NA
CASFRTGLMLGGYTF
TGTGCCAGCTTTAGGACCGGACTTATGTTGGGTGGCTACACCTTC
>TRBJ2-1|many|TRBV5-1|TRBD2
CASSLAGSSYNEQFF
TGCGCCAGCAGTTTAGCGGGAAGCTCCTACAATGAGCAGTTCTTC
>TRBJ1-1|NA|TRBV5-4|TRBD1
CASSSGQGYVAFF
TGTGCCAGCAGCTCCGGACAGGGGTACGTAGCTTTCTTT
>TRBJ2-5|NA|TRBV9|NA
CASSVVAGTHETQYF
TGTGCCAGCAGCGTAGTGGCAGGGACTCATGAGACCCAGTACTTC
>TRBJ2-5|once|TRBV19|NA
CASSRTATGTQYF
TGTGCCAGTAGTAGGACAGCCACAGGGACCCAGTACTTC
>TRBJ2-2|NA|TRBV2|TRBD1
CASSFQGANTGELFF
TGTGCCAGCAGTTTTCAGGGGGCTAACACCGGGGAGCTGTTTTTT
>TRBJ1-4|NA|TRBV7-2|NA
CASSLSGQSSEKLFF
TGTGCCAGCAGCTTATCAGGACAGTCGAGTGAAAAACTGTTTTTT
>TRBJ1-2|NA|TRBV3-1/TRBV3-2|TRBD1
CASSQPIGQGIYGYTF
TGTGCCAGCAGCCAACCAATCGGACAGGGGATCTATGGCTACACCTTC
>TRBJ2-1|once|TRBV4-1|NA
CASSQEGVFYNEQFF
TGCGCCAGCAGCCAGGAAGGGGTTTTCTACAATGAGCAGTTCTTC
>TRBJ1-3|NA|TRBV9|TRBD1
CASSATGASGNTIYF
TGTGCCAGCAGCGCCACAGGGGCCTCTGGAAACACCATATATTTT
>TRBJ2-4|NA|TRBV11-3|TRBD1
CASSLETGLPKNIQYF
TGTGCCAGCAGCTTAGAGACAGGGTTACCCAAAAACATTCAGTACTTC
>TRBJ2-1|NA|TRBV29-1|TRBD2
CSVAKGLANHEQFF
TGCAGCGTTGCAAAGGGACTAGCGAACCACGAGCAGTTCTTC
>TRBJ2-1|NA|TRBV7-7|NA
CASSPGRYNEQFF
TGTGCCAGCAGCCCAGGTCGCTACAATGAGCAGTTCTTC
>TRBJ2-3|NA|TRBV18|NA
CASSPVPGLEDTQYF
TGTGCCAGCTCCCCGGTCCCCGGACTGGAAGATACGCAGTATTTT
>TRBJ2-3|NA|TRBV19|TRBD2
CASSVLAGRLTDTQYF
TGTGCCAGTAGTGTCCTAGCGGGGCGGCTCACAGATACGCAGTATTTT
>TRBJ2-7|NA|TRBV5-4|TRBD1
CASSTWTGGTYEQYF
TGTGCCAGCAGCACCTGGACAGGGGGCACCTACGAGCAGTACTTC
>TRBJ1-1|NA|TRBV15|NA
CATSSTGYQGMNTEAFF
TGTGCCACCAGCAGTACAGGTTATCAGGGCATGAACACTGAAGCTTTCTTT
>TRBJ1-1|NA|TRBV6-2/TRBV6-3|NA
CASSPRHPNTEAFF
TGTGCCAGCAGCCCACGACATCCGAACACTGAAGCTTTCTTT
>TRBJ1-1|NA|TRBV4-2|NA
CASSQEDLGGEAFF
TGTGCCAGCAGCCAAGAGGACCTAGGGGGTGAAGCTTTCTTT
>TRBJ2-7|once|TRBV9|TRBD2
CASSVVGSGDISGDEQYF
TGTGCCAGCAGCGTAGTAGGTAGCGGGGACATCTCGGGGGACGAGCAGTACTTC
>TRBJ2-1|NA|TRBV12-3/TRBV12-4|NA
CASSLRGNEQFF
TGTGCCAGCAGTTTAAGAGGCAATGAGCAGTTCTTC
>TRBJ1-1|NA|TRBV11-2|NA
CASSFSDTEAFF
TGTGCCAGCAGCTTCAGTGACACTGAAGCTTTCTTT
>TRBJ2-5|NA|TRBV5-6|NA
CASSRRSTRGETQYF
TGTGCCAGCAGCCGAAGGAGCACCAGGGGAGAGACCCAGTACTTC
>TRBJ2-2|NA|TRBV18|NA
CASLRTASNTGELFF
TGTGCCAGCTTGCGGACAGCTTCGAACACCGGGGAGCTGTTTTTT
>TRBJ2-7|NA|TRBV6-2/TRBV6-3|TRBD2
CASSSWTSGIYEQYF
TGTGCCAGCAGTTCTTGGACTAGCGGCATTTACGAGCAGTACTTC
>TRBJ2-7|NA|TRBV28|TRBD1
CASSSQTPGGEQYF
TGTGCCAGCAGTTCACAGACCCCAGGGGGTGAGCAGTACTTC
>TRBJ2-1|NA|TRBV5-4|NA
CASSSEDFRRNEQFF
TGTGCCAGCAGCTCGGAAGACTTTCGGAGGAATGAGCAGTTCTTC
>TRBJ1-2|NA|TRBV29-1|NA
CSVDRRDDGYTF
TGCAGCGTTGATCGGAGGGACGATGGCTACACCTTC
>TRBJ2-2|NA|TRBV5-1|TRBD2
CASSATPPAAGATGELFF
TGCGCCAGCAGCGCGACCCCCCCTGCAGCGGGGGCCACCGGGGAGCTGTTTTTT
>TRBJ1-5|NA|TRBV28|NA
CASSLLGGLQTNQPQHF
TGTGCCAGCAGTTTATTGGGTGGGTTACAGACGAATCAGCCCCAGCATTTT
>TRBJ2-3|NA|TRBV11-1|TRBD2
CASGPLAGPTDTQYF
TGTGCCAGCGGCCCACTAGCGGGGCCCACAGATACGCAGTATTTT
>TRBJ1-3|few|TRBV6-5|NA
CASSYGSPGNTIYF
TGTGCCAGCAGTTACGGCAGTCCTGGAAACACCATATATTTT
>TRBJ1-1|NA|TRBV7-8|TRBD1
CASSLDRGVIEAFF
TGTGCCAGCAGCTTGGACAGGGGGGTTATTGAAGCTTTCTTT
>TRBJ1-5|NA|TRBV7-8|NA
CASSSYRGSNQPQHF
TGTGCCAGCAGCTCCTATCGGGGGTCGAATCAGCCCCAGCATTTT
>TRBJ1-5|NA|TRBV6-1|NA
CASSALKENSNQPQHF
TGTGCCAGCAGTGCCCTTAAGGAGAATAGCAATCAGCCCCAGCATTTT
>TRBJ1-5|NA|TRBV10-3|NA
CAISELNQPQHF
TGTGCCATCAGTGAGCTCAATCAGCCCCAGCATTTT
>TRBJ2-7|medium-sized|TRBV6-5|TRBD1
CASSSRDRVIEQYF
TGTGCCAGCAGCTCTCGGGACAGGGTAATCGAGCAGTACTTC
>TRBJ1-5|NA|TRBV5-1|NA
CASSSGENQPQHF
TGCGCCAGCAGCTCCGGAGAGAATCAGCCCCAGCATTTT
>TRBJ2-5|NA|TRBV29-1|NA
CSASPQGLRDTQYF
TGCAGCGCCTCTCCCCAGGGGTTAAGAGATACCCAGTACTTC
>TRBJ2-5|NA|TRBV19|TRBD1
CASSPGTGGETQYF
TGTGCCAGTAGTCCCGGCACAGGGGGCGAGACCCAGTACTTC
>TRBJ1-6|NA|TRBV7-9|NA
CASQGQNSPLHF
TGTGCCAGCCAGGGGCAGAATTCACCCCTCCACTTT
>TRBJ2-7|NA|TRBV5-1|TRBD1
CASSLGMGDRGLNEQYF
TGCGCCAGCAGCTTGGGGATGGGGGACAGGGGGCTCAACGAGCAGTACTTC